This note documents a single TCR beta chain sequence. This clonotype was seen a few times. Its antigen target is currently unknown. Base qualities are not recorded, but no much larger clone differs from it by a single base. This specimen comes from a study of T-cell memory formation after mild COVID-19 (dated by TCRdb to the early 2020s). Describing the broader study: Most TCR sequence clusters were specific to one of the two donors. Two young, previously healthy adult volunteers made up the cohort, one male and one female. In a couple of donors, T-cell clones that expanded and contracted after mild COVID-19 were tracked by sequencing TCRalpha and TCRbeta repertoires over time.

Ficoll-Paque density gradient centrifugation was used to isolate PBMCs. Reads for this sample came from an Illumina NovaSeq 6000. cDNA libraries for TCRalpha and TCRbeta were prepared by 5'RACE using constant-segment primers, with sample barcodes and unique molecular identifiers added. Trizol reagent was used to extract RNA from every sample. Amplification of the libraries took two PCR steps, and the second step added a second sample barcode plus Illumina TruSeq adapters. Sequencing of the libraries was done on an Illumina NovaSeq, producing 2 x 150 bp paired-end reads. The authors processed their data as follows. Demultiplexing of reads and collapsing into UMI-guided consensus sequences were performed with migec v1.2.7. Using mixcr v2.1.11, UMI consensuses were aligned to TRA and TRB V and J templates and then assembled into clonotypes. Clonotypes were classified as expanded or contracted when called significant by both edgeR and NoisET, with noise models trained on biological replicates. edgeR calls used a false discovery rate-adjusted p below 0.01 and a log2 fold-change threshold of 1. PCA with hierarchical clustering of max-normalized trajectories of the 1000 most abundant clonotypes was used as exploratory dynamics analysis. Separately sequenced CD4+ and CD8+ repertoires were used to assign the CD4 or CD8 phenotype of responding clones. The public reads were run again by TCRdb, first through fastp at Q25 and then through MiXCR, and only productive beta chains were kept. Rows merge per CDR3 protein into single entries with the most common DNA and genes. The V and J calls were determined by TCRdb, not by the authors. A total of almost 45,000 distinct CDR3 sequences appear in this sample, about 6.8% of them only once. The ten largest clones take up about 0.84% of the sample.

Here is what the overall study found, with its caveats: Some responding clones were detected in pre-infection memory, which suggested that pre-existing cross-reactive memory T cells had joined the SARS-CoV-2 response. The second-wave clones that peaked on day 37 were not confirmed to be SARS-CoV-2 specific. Balanced CD4/CD8 phenotypes were observed for clones contracting from day 15 to 85, whereas a bias towards CD4+ was observed for a second wave of clones expanding from day 15 to 37. Contracting CD4+ clones were found mainly in CM and EM memory subsets, while CD8+ clones were enriched in EMRA. Only a couple of mild cases were covered by the study, and larger cohorts that include severe cases with pre-infection samples were considered necessary.

The TCR originated in an adult who had mild COVID-19 (a few samples of this study predate the infection). The sample titles of this study are shuffled in the database, so cell type and time point are left out. The sample comprised PBMCs or a T cell subset sorted from them (not recorded which).

The CDR3 amino acid sequence is: CASSSGGLAGGLETQYF. The DNA sequence is given as TGTGCCAGCAGCTCAGGGGGACTAGCGGGAGGGCTGGAGACCCAGTACTTC. In this chain, TRBV7-2 is recombined with TRBJ2-5; 16 junctional bases match TRBD2. The CDR3 spans 17 residues, from the cysteine through the phenylalanine. The kept DNA is CDR3 alone, 51 bases in frame from the first base. V lost 4 bases and J lost 5 bases, and the count of bases not matched to a germline gene is 7. The germline V gene supplies CDR1 SGHTA and CDR2 FQGNSA. Reference TRBV7-2 and TRBJ2-5 proteins supply the regions before and after the CDR3; the full variable domain is: GAGVSQSPSNKVTEKGKDVELRCDPISGHTALYWYRQSLGQGLEFLIYFQGNSAPDKSGLPSDRFSAERTGGSVSTLTIQRTQQEDSAVYLCASSSGGLAGGLETQYFGPGTRLLVL.